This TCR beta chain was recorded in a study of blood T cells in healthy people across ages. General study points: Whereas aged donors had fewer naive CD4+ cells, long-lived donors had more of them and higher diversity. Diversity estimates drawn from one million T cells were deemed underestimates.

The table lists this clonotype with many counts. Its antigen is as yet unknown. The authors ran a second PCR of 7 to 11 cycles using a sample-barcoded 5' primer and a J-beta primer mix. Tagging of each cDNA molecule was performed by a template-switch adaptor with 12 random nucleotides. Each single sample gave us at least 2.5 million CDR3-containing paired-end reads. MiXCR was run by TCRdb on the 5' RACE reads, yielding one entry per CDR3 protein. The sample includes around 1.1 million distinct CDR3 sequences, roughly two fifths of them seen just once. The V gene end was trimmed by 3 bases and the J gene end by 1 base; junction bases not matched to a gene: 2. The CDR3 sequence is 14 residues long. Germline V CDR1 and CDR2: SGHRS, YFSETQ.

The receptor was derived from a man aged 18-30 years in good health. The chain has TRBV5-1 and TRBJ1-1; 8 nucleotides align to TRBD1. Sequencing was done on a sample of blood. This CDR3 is CASSSGTGNTEAFF. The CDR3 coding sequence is TGCGCCAGCAGCTCCGGGACAGGGAACACTGAAGCTTTCTTT.